Shown below are 19 T cell receptor beta chains from a single sample sequenced in a study of T-cell memory formation after mild COVID-19. In TCRdb, the 5' RACE reads were re-called with MiXCR into one record per CDR3 protein. The sample lists around 340,000 distinct CDR3 sequences, 15% to 20% seen once, with more than 20% in the top ten. The sequenced sample consisted of PBMCs or a T cell subset sorted from them (not recorded which). All receptors derive from a man between 18 and 35 years old who had mild COVID-19 (a few samples of this study predate the infection). Cell type and time point are not known.

V gene TRBV6-1 combines with J gene TRBJ2-3; 7 bases fit TRBD2. The CDR3 contains 15 residues. Germline CDR1 is MNHNS and CDR2 is SASEGT. The trim removed 5 bases at V and 0 bases at J, leaving 5 bases unmatched. CDR3 in amino acids: CASSLPGGSTDTQYF. The CDR3 nucleotides read TGTGCCAGCAGTTTACCCGGGGGGAGCACAGATACGCAGTATTTT.

This clonotype came up many times. The rearrangement uses TRBV3-1 and TRBJ1-1; D remains ambiguous. V was shortened by 3 bases and J by 5 bases, with 13 bases between the two germline ends. Per germline, CDR1 LGHDT and CDR2 YNNKEL (reference sequence). The CDR3 is 14 amino acids. The CDR3 DNA is TGTGCCAGCAGCCATGGGGTCAGCGATACTGAAGCTTTCTTT. It yields the protein CASSHGVSDTEAFF.

The rearrangement joins TRBV12-3 or TRBV12-4 to TRBJ2-1; the match to TRBD1 covers 9 bases. The ends lost 7 bases at V and 4 bases at J; junction bases unmatched: 8. This CDR3 has 15 amino acids. CDR3 in amino acids: CASNLGQGYYNEQFF. The CDR3 bases are TGTGCCAGCAATCTGGGACAGGGCTATTACAATGAGCAGTTCTTC.

This clonotype was found a few times. The chain recombines TRBV12-3 or TRBV12-4 with TRBJ1-5; a possible D gene is TRBD1 (6 bases). The CDR3 is made up of 16 amino acids. The V and J ends lost 7 bases and 6 bases respectively, with 22 bases between them. The CDR3 nucleotides are TGTGCCAGCACCCGATCACAGGGATCCCTCCGTCAGCCCCAGCATTTT. Translated, it gives CASTRSQGSLRQPQHF.

The CDR3 DNA follows: TGCGCCAGCAGCTTAAGGGAGGTGACTGGGGCCAACGTCCTGACTTTC. Protein sequence: CASSLREVTGANVLTF. V usage is TRBV5-1 and J usage is TRBJ2-6, with D perhaps matching TRBD2 (6 bases). V was pared by 2 bases and J by 2 bases, with 11 bases between. The CDR3 runs to 16 residues. The germline V gene has CDR1 SGHRS and CDR2 YFSETQ.

The rearrangement links TRBV7-9 to TRBJ2-1; the D gene could be TRBD1 or TRBD2 (5 bases each). This CDR3 contains 15 residues. Germline V gene sequence: CDR1 SEHNR, CDR2 FQNEAQ (reference sequence). V was clipped by 4 bases and J by 8 bases, with 18 bases between them. Here the CDR3 reads CASSSSQGPGDEQFF. The CDR3 DNA follows: TGTGCCAGCAGCTCTTCCCAGGGACCAGGCGATGAGCAGTTCTTC.

The table lists this clonotype with a few counts. The chain carries TRBV5-5 and TRBJ2-2; either TRBD1 or TRBD2 may supply D (5 bases each). The V end was cut by 4 bases, the J end by 3 bases, with 19 bases between. The germline V gene encodes CDR1 SGHKS and CDR2 YYEKEE (reference sequence). The CDR3 contains 17 residues. Written as DNA, the CDR3 is TGTGCCAGCAGCGCAGCCTCGGGGCTTAGGGACACCGGGGAGCTGTTTTTT. It encodes CASSAASGLRDTGELFF.

This sequence joins TRBV15 and TRBJ2-1, with a weak D call TRBD2 (6 bases). The CDR3 sequence is 16 residues long. Germline V gene sequence: CDR1 LNHNV, CDR2 YYDKDF (reference sequence). V lost 4 bases and J lost 4, with 17 bases in between. CDR3 coding DNA: TGTGCCACCAGCACCCTCGGGACTCTTGGGTACAATGAGCAGTTCTTC. Amino acid sequence: CATSTLGTLGYNEQFF. Drawing the rest from reference TRBV15 and TRBJ2-1, the complete variable domain is DAMVIQNPRYQVTQFGKPVTLSCSQTLNHNVMYWYQQKSSQAPKLLFHYYDKDFNNEADTPDNFQSRRPNTSFCFLDIRSPGLGDTAMYLCATSTLGTLGYNEQFFGPGTRLTVL.

The chain uses TRBV2 and TRBJ1-5; TRBD1 agrees at 7 bases. CDR1 and CDR2 (germline): SNHLY, FYNNEI. The trim removed 5 bases at V and 7 bases at J, leaving 8 bases unmatched. There are 14 residues in the CDR3. The CDR3 region has the DNA TGTGCCAGCAGTCTCCGACAGGGATGGCAGCCCCAGCATTTT. This gives the protein CASSLRQGWQPQHF. Drawing the rest from reference TRBV2 and TRBJ1-5, the complete variable domain is EPEVTQTPSHQVTQMGQEVILRCVPISNHLYFYWYRQILGQKVEFLVSFYNNEISEKSEIFDDQFSVERPDGSNFTLKIRSTKLEDSAMYFCASSLRQGWQPQHFGDGTRLSIL.

This clonotype occurred many times. The V gene is TRBV11-2, the J gene TRBJ2-3; D is possibly TRBD1 or TRBD2 (5 bases each). The CDR3 contains 16 residues. CDR1 and CDR2 from the germline V gene are SGHAT and FQNNGV. With 4 bases removed from V and 4 bases from J, the gap between germline ends came to 18 bases. The CDR3 spells CASSSFRDPPPDTQYF. The CDR3 DNA reads as TGTGCCAGCAGCTCCTTCCGGGACCCCCCGCCAGATACGCAGTATTTT.

This clonotype came up a few times. The V call is TRBV5-4, the J call TRBJ1-1; D not certain. V lost 0 bases to trimming and J lost 3 bases, with 18 bases between them. Germline assignment: CDR1 SGHNT and CDR2 YYREEE (reference sequence). The CDR3 sequence is 17 residues long. The CDR3 bases are TGTGCCAGCAGCTTGGAGAGGGCGGGGAGGACGGACACTGAAGCTTTCTTT. Encoded protein: CASSLERAGRTDTEAFF.

This clonotype appeared a few times. CDR3 bases: TGTGCCACCAGGTCCTGGGGGAGAAACACTGAAGCTTTCTTT. Residues: CATRSWGRNTEAFF. The chain combines TRBV24-1 with TRBJ1-1; D is possibly TRBD1 (5 bases). The CDR3 length is 14 residues. Trimming took off 7 bases at V and 2 bases at J, with 13 bases between the two ends. The germline V gene has CDR1 KGHDR and CDR2 SFDVKD.

A few counts support this clonotype. The rearrangement links TRBV7-2 to TRBJ2-5; D unresolved. Trimming removed 1 base at V and 5 bases at J, with 14 bases between. CDR3 length: 15 residues. CDR1 and CDR2 from the germline V gene are SGHTA and FQGNSA. The CDR3 reads CASSLGIGSHETQYF. The CDR3, as DNA: TGTGCCAGCAGCTTAGGGATCGGGTCCCATGAGACCCAGTACTTC. Based on the CDR3 plus reference TRBV7-2 and TRBJ2-5, the full variable domain is GAGVSQSPSNKVTEKGKDVELRCDPISGHTALYWYRQSLGQGLEFLIYFQGNSAPDKSGLPSDRFSAERTGGSVSTLTIQRTQQEDSAVYLCASSLGIGSHETQYFGPGTRLLVL.

This clonotype came up many times. The chain employs TRBV7-2 and TRBJ1-2; D ambiguous. With 2 bases removed from V and 8 bases from J, the gap between germline ends came to 9 bases. In germline, CDR1 is SGHTA, CDR2 FQGNSA. CDR3 length: 12 amino acids. The CDR3 sequence is CASSLLPWGYTF. The CDR3 DNA follows: TGTGCCAGCAGCTTACTTCCTTGGGGCTACACCTTC.

The gene calls are TRBV20-1 and TRBJ2-7, with TRBD2 matching over 9 bases. Germline trimming cut 4 bases from V and 2 bases from J; bases unmatched to any gene: 3. Germline values: CDR1 DFQATT, CDR2 SNEGSKA (reference sequence). The CDR3 sequence is 13 residues long. CDR3 DNA sequence: TGCAGTGCTAAGCGGGGGGATACCTACGAGCAGTACTTC. The encoded protein is CSAKRGDTYEQYF.

This clonotype has just a few counts. The chain uses TRBV10-3 and TRBJ1-1; TRBD1 is a possible D gene (6 bases). Trimming stripped 2 bases from V and 3 bases from J, with 10 bases between. Germline V gene lookup returns CDR1 ENHRY and CDR2 SYGVKD. CDR3 length equals 14 residues. CDR3 DNA sequence: TGTGCCATCAGTGAGGAGGGGGTGGACACTGAAGCTTTCTTT. Its protein is CAISEEGVDTEAFF.

This clonotype has only one observation. This may be a read error: a much more frequent sequence differs by one nucleotide. This chain joins TRBV4-3 and TRBJ2-7; no clear D gene. Germline V gives CDR1 LGHNA, CDR2 YSLEER. The CDR3 totals 15 residues. As DNA, the CDR3 is TGCGCCGGCAGCCAAGATCGGATAGGCCCTTGGGAGCAGTACTTC. This codes for CAGSQDRIGPWEQYF.

The rearrangement joins TRBV7-9 to TRBJ1-1; no clear D. This CDR3 spans 17 amino acids. Looked up from germline, CDR1 is SEHNR and CDR2 is FQNEAQ (reference sequence). V shed 0 bases and J shed 0 bases, with 14 bases lying between them. The CDR3 here is CASSLAVVGIVNTEAFF. The CDR3 DNA follows: TGTGCCAGCAGCTTAGCGGTCGTAGGCATTGTGAACACTGAAGCTTTCTTT.

This clonotype has a handful of counts. The chain employs TRBV12-3 or TRBV12-4 and TRBJ2-1; possible D gene TRBD1, 8 bases. CDR3 size: 16 residues. V dropped 6 bases and J dropped 4 bases, with 19 bases sitting between them. The CDR3 is CASRLTGGGSYNEQFF. The CDR3 coding sequence is TGTGCCAGCAGGCTCACAGGGGGGGGATCGTACAATGAGCAGTTCTTC.